This T cell receptor (beta chain) emerged from a study of blood T cell repertoires in COVID-19. As processed by the authors: The assay estimated nucleated cells by amplifying reference gene primers. TCRdb's copy holds only in-frame clones and misses some; the assay was immunoSEQ multiplex PCR. That table is the source of V, J and clone size, and D and trimming were worked out from the DNA. The repertoire holds approximately 400,000 clones, with approximately 88% as singletons. CDR1 is LNHDA, CDR2 SQIVND, per germline (reference sequence). The V end lost 4 bases, the J end lost 2 bases, and 12 bases lay between the germline ends. The CDR3 spans 16 residues.

Input material: peripheral blood. The sequence derives from a woman aged 50 to 60 with COVID-19, enrolled during active disease. The chain carries TRBV19 and TRBJ1-6, with D unclear. Here the CDR3 reads CASSTLGMTYNSPLHF. CDR3 sequence (DNA): TGTGCCAGTAGTACACTCGGGATGACCTATAATTCACCCCTCCACTTT.